This T cell receptor (beta chain) was sequenced during a study of T cell responses to AZD1222 COVID-19 vaccine. CDR1 is SGHVS, CDR2 FNYEAQ, per germline. Trimming removed 0 bases from V and 2 bases from J; junction bases left unmatched: 4. CDR3 length equals 16 residues. Assay: immunoSEQ multiplex PCR; the TCRdb copy retains only in-frame clones and omits some. The sample has 100,000 to 150,000 clones, about 89% seen once. This sample comprised peripheral blood, obtained on day 0 of AZD1222 vaccination. This chain uses TRBV7-6 with TRBJ1-2; 9 bases agree with TRBD1. The receptor was isolated from an adult in good health. CDR3 coding DNA: TGTGCCAGCAGCTTAGCGTCCGGGACAGGGAACTATGGCTACACCTTC. This sequence encodes CASSLASGTGNYGYTF.